The 28 T cell receptor beta chains presented below share a single source sample, sequenced in a study of blood T cell repertoires in COVID-19. The data were produced by immunoSEQ multiplex PCR, yet TCRdb's version contains in-frame clones alone and is incomplete. The repertoire includes approximately 190,000 clones, around 86% of them detected once, and around 25% sits in the top ten. The sequencing input was PBMCs or T cells enriched from blood (not recorded which). The receptor source for this set is a woman aged 40-49 years in a cohort exposed to, infected with or recovered from COVID-19 (not recorded which).

The genes are TRBV11-2 and TRBJ1-4; D unclear. The CDR3 spans 15 residues. Trimming took off 5 bases at V and 7 bases at J, with 17 bases between the two ends. The germline CDR1 and CDR2 sequences are SGHAT and FQNNGV. The CDR3 DNA follows: TGTGCCAGCAGCCCCAAGAGCAGGTACGGTGAAAAACTGTTTTTT. Translating it yields CASSPKSRYGEKLFF.

The chain recombines TRBV27 with TRBJ2-7; 8 nucleotides agree with TRBD1. Germline V gives CDR1 MNHEY, CDR2 SMNVEV (reference sequence). This CDR3 is 14 amino acids long. With V trimmed by 3 bases and J by 4 bases, 5 bases remained unmatched. The CDR3 region has the DNA TGTGCCAGCAGTTTGGGGCAGGGGGCTTACGAGCAGTACTTC. Translating it yields CASSLGQGAYEQYF.

V and J are TRBV7-2 and TRBJ1-2; TRBD1 might be the D (6 bases). Germline CDR1 is SGHTA and CDR2 is FQGNSA. There are 15 residues in the CDR3. Trimming removed 2 bases from V and 6 bases from J, with 16 bases in between. The CDR3 spells CASSLYADRSNGYTF. CDR3 sequence (DNA): TGTGCCAGCAGCTTATACGCGGACAGATCGAATGGCTACACCTTC.

This clone appeared a single time. This chain uses TRBV27 with TRBJ1-5, with a weak D call TRBD1 (5 bases). The germline V and J ends were trimmed by 2 bases and 1 base, with 21 bases remaining between them. The CDR3 runs 19 residues. Germline CDR1 MNHEY, CDR2 SMNVEV (reference sequence). CDR3 in amino acids: CASSLESQGGVRSNQPQHF. As DNA, the CDR3 is TGTGCCAGCAGTTTAGAGTCGCAGGGAGGGGTGAGGAGCAATCAGCCCCAGCATTTT.

The chain combines TRBV11-3 with TRBJ2-1; TRBD2 matches at 7 bases. In germline, CDR1 is SGHNT, CDR2 YENEEA. CDR3 length: 16 residues. V lost 6 bases and J lost 5; bases outside the gene matches: 13. DNA of the CDR3: TGTGCCAGCAGTTTTAGTTGGCGGGGGTGGAACAATGAGCAGTTCTTC. Translated, it gives CASSFSWRGWNNEQFF. Filled out from reference TRBV11-3 and TRBJ2-1, the complete variable domain reads EAGVVQSPRYKIIEKKQPVAFWCNPISGHNTLYWYLQNLGQGPELLIRYENEEAVDDSQLPKDRFSAERLKGVDSTLKIQPAELGDSAVYLCASSFSWRGWNNEQFFGPGTRLTVL.

The rearrangement joins TRBV25-1 to TRBJ2-5, with D possibly being TRBD1 (6 bases). The germline V gene has CDR1 MGHDK and CDR2 SYGVNS. This CDR3 comprises 16 residues. Between the trimmed V and J ends, which lost 8 bases and 5 bases, there was a span of 24 bases. The CDR3 protein is CASAEDRTGYGETQYF. In nucleotides, the CDR3 is TGTGCCAGCGCCGAGGACAGAACAGGGTATGGGGAGACCCAGTACTTC.

This rearrangement joins TRBV28 to TRBJ2-5; 12 nucleotides match TRBD2. The V segment lost 4 bases and the J segment 2 bases; nucleotides outside the gene matches: 5. Germline assignment: CDR1 MDHEN and CDR2 SYDVKM. CDR3 length: 16 residues. The CDR3 bases are TGTGCCAGCAGTTCAGTCGGACTAGCGGGGCAAGAGACCCAGTACTTC. Its protein is CASSSVGLAGQETQYF.

The chain carries TRBV3-1 (or the pseudogene TRBV3-2) and TRBJ2-1, with 9 bases that match TRBD2. The CDR3 sequence is 17 residues long. V shed 4 bases, J shed 3 bases, and the junction held 10 bases outside the gene matches. In germline, CDR1 is LGHDT, CDR2 YNNKEL (reference sequence). This CDR3 is CASSRWGTSGFYNEQFF. The CDR3 coding sequence is TGTGCCAGCAGCCGGTGGGGAACTAGCGGGTTCTACAATGAGCAGTTCTTC.

The CDR3 is CASSSTSGGAGTGELFF. The DNA of the CDR3 is TGTGCCAGCAGCTCTACTAGCGGGGGGGCGGGCACCGGGGAGCTGTTTTTT. This chain links TRBV7-2 with TRBJ2-2, with 13 positions matching TRBD2. Germline CDR1 SGHTA, CDR2 FQGNSA. The CDR3 runs 17 residues. The junction had 6 bases not matched to a gene; V was cut back by 4 bases and J by 4 bases. The whole variable domain, remainder taken from reference TRBV7-2 and TRBJ2-2, is GAGVSQSPSNKVTEKGKDVELRCDPISGHTALYWYRQSLGQGLEFLIYFQGNSAPDKSGLPSDRFSAERTGGSVSTLTIQRTQQEDSAVYLCASSSTSGGAGTGELFFGEGSRLTVL.

The rearrangement links TRBV12-3 or TRBV12-4 to TRBJ2-7; the D gene is possibly TRBD2 (6 bases). The V end was cut by 3 bases, the J end by 3 bases, with 9 bases between. CDR3 length: 13 residues. CDR3 sequence (DNA): TGTGCCAGCAGTTTGTTGGGAGGCTACGAGCAGTACTTC. Protein sequence: CASSLLGGYEQYF.

The J gene is TRBJ1-1, the V gene TRBV7-2; 9 positions agree with TRBD1. This CDR3 region has 16 residues. Losses at the gene ends were 0 bases for V and 3 bases for J; bases not matched to a gene: 5. CDR1 is SGHTA, CDR2 FQGNSA, per germline. CDR3 amino acids: CASSLAPRDRDTEAFF. In DNA, the CDR3 is TGTGCCAGCAGCTTAGCGCCCCGGGACAGGGACACTGAAGCTTTCTTT.

The rearrangement joins TRBV28 to TRBJ1-1; D is possibly TRBD1 (5 bases). Trimming removed 8 bases from V and 6 bases from J, with 16 bases in between. The germline gives CDR1 MDHEN, CDR2 SYDVKM. The CDR3 runs 13 residues. CDR3 sequence: CASGPWGGAEAFF. CDR3 in DNA: TGTGCCAGCGGTCCCTGGGGGGGGGCTGAAGCTTTCTTT.

This rearrangement joins TRBV13 to TRBJ1-5; D call uncertain. Trimming left V 0 bases short and J 4 bases short, with 10 bases between. Germline-derived CDR1 and CDR2 are PRHDT and FYEKMQ (reference sequence). This CDR3 contains 15 residues. CDR3 sequence reads: CASSLGQSLNQPQHF. In DNA form, the CDR3 reads TGTGCCAGCAGCTTAGGACAGTCCTTGAATCAGCCCCAGCATTTT.

This clone was seen only a few times. The chain uses TRBV15 and TRBJ1-5; 10 positions match TRBD1. The ends lost 3 bases at V and 6 bases at J; junction bases unmatched: 5. CDR1 is LNHNV and CDR2 is YYDKDF in the germline V gene (reference sequence). This CDR3 has 15 residues. In nucleotides, the CDR3 is TGTGCCACCAGCAGGACAGGGGGCGAGGGTCAGCCCCAGCATTTT. It encodes CATSRTGGEGQPQHF.

The chain uses TRBV5-1 and TRBJ2-1; 9 positions agree with TRBD2. The CDR3 totals 16 residues. The trim removed 4 bases at V and 4 bases at J, leaving 9 bases unmatched. The germline CDR1 and CDR2 sequences are SGHRS and YFSETQ. The CDR3 sequence is CASSPDSGGYYNEQFF. Here the CDR3 DNA reads TGCGCCAGCAGCCCCGATAGCGGGGGCTATTACAATGAGCAGTTCTTC. Based on the CDR3 plus reference TRBV5-1 and TRBJ2-1, the full variable domain is KAGVTQTPRYLIKTRGQQVTLSCSPISGHRSVSWYQQTPGQGLQFLFEYFSETQRNKGNFPGRFSGRQFSNSRSEMNVSTLELGDSALYLCASSPDSGGYYNEQFFGPGTRLTVL.

V usage is TRBV4-1 and J usage is TRBJ2-1, with D possibly being TRBD2 (7 bases). Germline CDR1 MGHRA, CDR2 YSYEKL. The CDR3 extends over 16 amino acids. The germline V and J ends were trimmed by 0 bases and 3 bases, with 12 bases remaining between them. The CDR3 region is CASSQDPGGLYNEQFF. CDR3 nucleotides: TGCGCCAGCAGCCAAGATCCCGGGGGGCTCTACAATGAGCAGTTCTTC.

This chain connects TRBV11-2 to TRBJ2-1; D may be TRBD2 (6 bases). V was clipped by 1 base and J by 6 bases, with 13 bases between them. This CDR3 has 15 amino acids. CDR1 is SGHAT, CDR2 FQNNGV, per germline. Here the CDR3 reads CASSLAGGTVNEQFF. CDR3 bases: TGTGCCAGCAGCTTAGCAGGCGGGACCGTCAATGAGCAGTTCTTC.

The rearrangement joins TRBV5-8 to TRBJ1-6; 9 nucleotides line up with TRBD1. Losses at the gene ends were 0 bases for V and 10 bases for J; bases not matched to a gene: 5. Germline CDR1 is SGHTS and CDR2 is YDEGEE. The CDR3 runs to 15 residues. The chain's CDR3 is CASSLGDREESPLHF. The CDR3 coding sequence is TGTGCCAGCAGCTTGGGGGACAGGGAGGAGTCACCCCTCCACTTT.

This rearrangement joins TRBV6-1 to TRBJ2-4; the match to TRBD1 covers 7 bases. The J segment lost 9 bases and the V segment lost 3 bases, leaving 5 bases of the junction unmatched. CDR3 size: 13 residues. CDR1 MNHNS and CDR2 SASEGT come from the germline V gene. Here the CDR3 DNA reads TGTGCCAGCAGTGACAGACAGGGCCGCATTCAGTACTTC. Its protein product is CASSDRQGRIQYF.

The rearrangement links TRBV9 to TRBJ1-1, with 11 bases fitting TRBD1. Germline trimming cut 5 bases from V and 5 bases from J; bases unmatched to any gene: 5. The CDR3 totals 14 residues. Germline V lookup: CDR1 SGDLS, CDR2 YYNGEE. CDR3 in amino acids: CASSPRDRGTEAFF. The CDR3, as DNA: TGTGCCAGCAGTCCCCGGGACAGGGGGACTGAAGCTTTCTTT.

The rearrangement links TRBV11-3 to TRBJ2-1, with 7 positions matching TRBD2. The V and J ends lost 3 bases and 11 bases, in that order; junction bases with no gene match: 7. This CDR3 contains 13 residues. Germline assignment: CDR1 SGHNT and CDR2 YENEEA. CDR3: CASSFPAGMQQFF. The CDR3 nucleotides read TGTGCCAGCAGCTTTCCAGCGGGGATGCAGCAGTTCTTC.

This chain joins TRBV10-1 and TRBJ2-7; TRBD1 matches at 10 bases. Germline V gene data show CDR1 as WNHNN and CDR2 as SYGVQD (reference sequence). The CDR3 loop spans 14 amino acids. V lost 2 bases to trimming and J lost 6 bases; unmatched junction nucleotides: 4. In nucleotides, the CDR3 is TGCGCCAGCAGTGAGCGGGGGACAGGGGTCGAGCAGTACTTC. Encoded protein: CASSERGTGVEQYF.

A single count supports this clone. This chain connects TRBV2 to TRBJ1-6, with a tentative D call TRBD1 (6 bases). The germline V gene encodes CDR1 SNHLY and CDR2 FYNNEI. The V and J ends lost 7 bases and 0 bases respectively, with 16 bases between them. The CDR3 is 17 amino acids. CDR3: CASTTTGPFSYNSPLHF. The CDR3 region has the DNA TGTGCCAGCACCACGACAGGACCATTCTCCTATAATTCACCCCTCCACTTT.

The chain has TRBV29-1 and TRBJ1-4, with a weak D call TRBD1 (5 bases). The CDR3 totals 13 residues. Trimming cost V 6 bases and J 10 bases, with 18 bases left between them. Germline-derived CDR1 and CDR2 are SQVTM and ANQGSEA. The CDR3 coding sequence is TGCAGCGTCGGTTGGGGGGGGGAAGGAAAACTGTTTTTT. As protein: CSVGWGGEGKLFF.

The rearrangement uses TRBV6-5 and TRBJ2-7; 9 bases are shared with TRBD2. The CDR3 is 14 amino acids. V shed 5 bases, J shed 3 bases, and the junction held 5 bases outside the gene matches. The germline CDR1 and CDR2 sequences are MNHEY and SVGAGI. CDR3 nucleotides: TGTGCCAGCAGTCCTAGCGGGAACCTCTACGAGCAGTACTTC. As protein: CASSPSGNLYEQYF.

The chain employs TRBV20-1 and TRBJ2-1; D is unresolved. The germline V gene encodes CDR1 DFQATT and CDR2 SNEGSKA (reference sequence). V was cut by 1 base and J by 10 bases, with 8 bases left in between. This CDR3 region has 11 residues. Written as DNA, the CDR3 is TGCAGTGCTAGAGTTGCGTACGAGCAGTTCTTC. Protein sequence: CSARVAYEQFF.

V usage is TRBV4-2 and J usage is TRBJ2-7; 10 bases are shared with TRBD1. This CDR3 contains 15 residues. Germline lookup yields CDR1 LGHNA and CDR2 YNFKEQ. V trimming: 4 bases; J trimming: 4 bases; junction bases outside the gene matches: 7. The CDR3 DNA sequence: TGTGCCAGCAGCCCCTCGGGACAGGGGTTGTACGAGCAGTACTTC. As protein: CASSPSGQGLYEQYF.

The chain joins TRBV11-2 to TRBJ1-2; 9 nucleotides match TRBD1. This CDR3 region has 15 residues. CDR1 is SGHAT and CDR2 is FQNNGV in the germline V gene. V lost 1 base and J lost 5; bases outside the gene matches: 5. CDR3 residues: CASSLATGQGYGYTF. Here the CDR3 DNA reads TGTGCCAGCAGCTTAGCCACGGGACAGGGTTATGGCTACACCTTC.